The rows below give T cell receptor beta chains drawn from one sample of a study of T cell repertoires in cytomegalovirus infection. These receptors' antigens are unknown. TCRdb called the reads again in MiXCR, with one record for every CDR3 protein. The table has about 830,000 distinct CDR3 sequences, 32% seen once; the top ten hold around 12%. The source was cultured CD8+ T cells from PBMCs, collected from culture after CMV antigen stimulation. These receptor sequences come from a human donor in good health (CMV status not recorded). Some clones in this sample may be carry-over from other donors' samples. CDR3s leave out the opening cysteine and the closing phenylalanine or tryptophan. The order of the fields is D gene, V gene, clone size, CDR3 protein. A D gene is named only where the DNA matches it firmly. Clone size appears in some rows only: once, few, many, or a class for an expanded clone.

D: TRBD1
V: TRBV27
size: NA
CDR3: ASSPTGPKNIQY

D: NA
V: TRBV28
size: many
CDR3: ASSLSNWRVLSYSNQPQH

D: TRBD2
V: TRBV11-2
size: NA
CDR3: ASSFWTSGGVNEQF

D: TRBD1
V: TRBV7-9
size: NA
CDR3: ASSLGTGARGYT

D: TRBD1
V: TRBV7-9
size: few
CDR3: ASSVGSGQGAYEQY

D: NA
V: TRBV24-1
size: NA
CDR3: ATSDNSGLLDERNTGELF

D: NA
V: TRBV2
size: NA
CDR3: ASSEAPRSGQETQY

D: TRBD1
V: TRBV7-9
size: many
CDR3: ASRTGSGNTIY

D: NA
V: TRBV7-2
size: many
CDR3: ASSLAPGSSTDTQY

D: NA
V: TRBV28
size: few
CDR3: ASSPSLTGEVN

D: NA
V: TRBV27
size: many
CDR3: ASSYGNTGELF

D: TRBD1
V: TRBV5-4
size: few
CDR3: ASRHGTDYYGYT

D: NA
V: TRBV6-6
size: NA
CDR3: ASSYLETEAF

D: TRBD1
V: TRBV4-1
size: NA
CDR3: ASSQAGQGYNEQF

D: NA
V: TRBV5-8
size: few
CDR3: ASSLNQGPEAF

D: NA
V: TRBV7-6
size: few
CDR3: ASSLAAIYRVDEQY

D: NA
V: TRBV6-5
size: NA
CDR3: ASSVDTPHVVLY

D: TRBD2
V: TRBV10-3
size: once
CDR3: AINEGRLADNEQF

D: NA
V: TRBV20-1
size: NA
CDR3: SATTRKYQETQY

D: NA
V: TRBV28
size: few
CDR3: ASSFFETQY

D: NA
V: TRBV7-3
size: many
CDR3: ASSSDVGRAGELF

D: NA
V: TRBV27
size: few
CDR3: ASSPQFWGSSYNEQF

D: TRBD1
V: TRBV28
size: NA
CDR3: ASSLPLDRGEGYT

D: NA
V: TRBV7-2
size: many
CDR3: ASSLDPPGSSYNSPLH

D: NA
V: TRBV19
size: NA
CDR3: ASSILLEAAQETQY

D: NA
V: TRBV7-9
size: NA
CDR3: ASSPGEEGPQETQY

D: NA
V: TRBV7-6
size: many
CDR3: ASSLDTYTEAF

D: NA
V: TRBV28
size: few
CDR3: ASSFWGFEEKLF

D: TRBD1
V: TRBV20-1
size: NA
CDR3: SARGSTGQGSVEAF

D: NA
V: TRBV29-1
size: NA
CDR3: SVPASGVPGANVLT

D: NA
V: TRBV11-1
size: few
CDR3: ASSLARGGEDTEAF

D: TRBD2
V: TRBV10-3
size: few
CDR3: AISPREGGSTDTQY

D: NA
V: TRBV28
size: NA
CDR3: ASSRSSGALAKNIQY

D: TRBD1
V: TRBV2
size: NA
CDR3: ATPGQYTDTQY

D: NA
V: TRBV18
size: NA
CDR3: ASSPEAGAREQY

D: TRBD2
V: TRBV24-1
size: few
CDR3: ATSDPSGGDLAYTQY

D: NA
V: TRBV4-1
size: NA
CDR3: ASSQAGILETF

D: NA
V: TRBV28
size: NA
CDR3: ASSFGGFYTEAF

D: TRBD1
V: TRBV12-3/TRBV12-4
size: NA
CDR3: ASSSGTGGSDTQY

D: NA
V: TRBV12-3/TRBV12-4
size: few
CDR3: ASSSSSDTQY

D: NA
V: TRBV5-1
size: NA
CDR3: ASSPARRNTEAF

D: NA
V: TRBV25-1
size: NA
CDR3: ASSPGPVDTGELF

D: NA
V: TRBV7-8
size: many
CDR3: ASSLARPTDTQY

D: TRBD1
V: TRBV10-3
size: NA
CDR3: AISESQGAIDTQY

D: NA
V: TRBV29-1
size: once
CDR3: SVNRVGGEAF

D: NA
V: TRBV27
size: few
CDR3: ASSLLDSKYNSPLH